The 23 T cell receptor beta chains below were found in one sample sequenced in a study of T cells after yellow fever vaccination (dated by TCRdb to about 2019). Library creation used 5' RACE. The sequencer listed for this sample is Illumina NovaSeq 6000. Starting from the raw public reads, TCRdb applied fastp trimming at Q25, assembled clones with MiXCR and retained in-frame beta chains. Rows matching on CDR3 protein sequence are summarized as one entry with the most common DNA and genes. The sample has approximately 250,000 distinct CDR3 sequences on record, 3.6% of them singletons. The leading ten clones occupy around a fifth of the sample. The treatment or condition label of this sample denotes: live attenuated yellow fever vaccine strain. Specimen: PBMCs, collected 15 days after the yellow fever booster vaccination. These receptor sequences come from a man between 18 and 29 years old who received the YFV17D yellow fever vaccine.

This clonotype was observed at least ten times. This chain uses TRBV28 with TRBJ2-5; D gene unclear. The V gene's germline CDR1 is MDHEN and CDR2 SYDVKM. Trimming left V 5 bases short and J 4 bases short, with 8 bases between. CDR3 length: 12 residues. CDR3 protein: CASSVFPETQYF. In DNA, the CDR3 is TGTGCCAGCAGTGTGTTCCCAGAGACCCAGTACTTC.

This clonotype was detected ten times or more. This chain links TRBV7-6 with TRBJ2-7, with D possibly matching TRBD1 (5 bases). V shed 0 bases and J shed 6 bases, with 12 bases lying between them. This CDR3 contains 14 residues. Germline V lookup: CDR1 SGHVS, CDR2 FNYEAQ. The DNA for the CDR3 is TGTGCCAGCAGCTTAGCGGCAGGGCATCGCGAGCAGTACTTC. Residues: CASSLAAGHREQYF.

This clonotype has only a few counts. V usage is TRBV7-2 and J usage is TRBJ1-6; possible D gene TRBD1, 5 bases. CDR3 size: 15 residues. V was clipped by 3 bases and J by 11 bases, with 17 bases between them. CDR1 SGHTA and CDR2 FQGNSA come from the germline V gene. CDR3 DNA sequence: TGTGCCAGCAGCTTTCCCAGACAGTTACGCACACCCCTCCACTTT. Its protein is CASSFPRQLRTPLHF.

This clonotype came up many times. This rearrangement joins TRBV7-9 to TRBJ2-2, with 14 bases aligning to TRBD2. CDR1 SEHNR and CDR2 FQNEAQ come from the germline V gene (reference sequence). V was pared by 0 bases and J by 7 bases, with 7 bases of the junction left unmatched. This CDR3 comprises 18 residues. The CDR3 protein is CASSLARTSGGHVGELFF. CDR3 in DNA: TGTGCCAGCAGCTTAGCCCGGACTAGCGGGGGGCATGTCGGGGAGCTGTTTTTT.

This clonotype appeared many times. The chain links TRBV6-2 or TRBV6-3 to TRBJ2-5; D gene unclear. The length of the CDR3 is 13 residues. Germline CDR1 reads MNHEY; CDR2 reads SVGEGT. V was cut by 3 bases and J by 2 bases, with 7 bases left in between. The CDR3 nucleotides are TGTGCCAGCAGTTATTTTGGACAAGAGACCCAGTACTTC. The encoded protein is CASSYFGQETQYF.

This clonotype was counted ten times or more. The chain carries TRBV12-3 or TRBV12-4 and TRBJ2-2; no reliable D call. V was cut by 2 bases and J by 4 bases, with 11 bases left in between. This CDR3 has 15 residues. The CDR3 here is CASSLTGSGTGELFF. In nucleotides, the CDR3 is TGTGCCAGCAGTTTAACCGGGTCGGGCACCGGGGAGCTGTTTTTT.

This clonotype was seen at least ten times. J is TRBJ1-2 and V is TRBV29-1; D unresolved. The V gene lost 5 bases and the J gene lost 0 bases, with 10 bases spanning the gap. CDR1 and CDR2 from the germline V gene are SQVTM and ANQGSEA. The CDR3 has 13 residues. The CDR3: CSVPQRANYGYTF. In nucleotides, the CDR3 is TGCAGCGTTCCCCAGCGAGCTAACTATGGCTACACCTTC.

In its sample, this clonotype was seen many times. The chain carries TRBV21-1 and TRBJ1-4; the table's D gene call, TRBD1, was not cross checked with the DNA. TRBV21-1 counts as a pseudogene. This CDR3 region has 12 residues. As DNA, the CDR3 is TGTGCCAGCAGTCCTACTTTACGGGGGCTGTTTTTT. Its translation is CASSPTLRGLFF.

This clonotype was recorded at least ten times. The chain employs TRBV12-3 or TRBV12-4 and TRBJ1-5; perhaps TRBD1 as D (5 bases). Trimming removed 8 bases at V and 1 base at J, with 9 bases between. There are 13 residues in the CDR3. The CDR3 is CASCWGSNQPQHF. The CDR3 region has the DNA TGTGCCAGCTGTTGGGGGAGCAATCAGCCCCAGCATTTT.

Ten or more counts support this clonotype. DNA for the CDR3: TGCGCCAGCAGCTTGGCCGGCGGGGGCGGCCAAGAGACCCAGTACTTC. Its protein product is CASSLAGGGGQETQYF. The V gene is TRBV5-1, the J gene TRBJ2-5, with TRBD2 as a possible D gene (7 bases). This CDR3 is 16 amino acids long. CDR1 is SGHRS and CDR2 is YFSETQ in the germline V gene. V was trimmed by 0 bases and J by 1 base, leaving 13 bases between them.

This clonotype has ten or more counts. The genes are TRBV7-2 and TRBJ2-4; 7 bases are shared with TRBD2. The V and J ends lost 2 bases and 3 bases, in that order; junction bases with no gene match: 10. This CDR3 is 17 amino acids long. Germline-derived CDR1 and CDR2 are SGHTA and FQGNSA. CDR3 bases: TGTGCCAGCAGCTTATTTATAGGCGGGAGCCTCAAAAACATTCAGTACTTC. This translates into CASSLFIGGSLKNIQYF.

This clonotype was recorded at least ten times. One end of the junction fails to match germline, which may point to a read error. The chain employs TRBV18 and TRBJ2-1; 8 bases align to TRBD2. The CDR3 has 13 residues. CDR1 is KGHSH and CDR2 is LQKENI in the germline V gene. CDR3 sequence reads: CVSSPTSEDEQFF. CDR3 in DNA: TGTGTCAGCTCACCGACTAGCGAGGATGAGCAGTTCTTC.

This clonotype was recorded many times. The chain uses TRBV6-5 and TRBJ2-7; D could derive from TRBD1 or TRBD2 (6 bases each). CDR3 size: 15 residues. Trimming left V 2 bases short and J 3 bases short, with 14 bases between. Per the germline V gene, CDR1 is MNHEY and CDR2 is SVGAGI. The CDR3 DNA follows: TGTGCCAGCAGTTACAGGTACGGGGGCGGCTACGAGCAGTACGTC. The encoded protein is CASSYRYGGGYEQYV.

This clonotype appeared many times. The rearrangement uses TRBV10-3 and TRBJ1-5, with 8 bases that match TRBD1. Germline V CDR1 and CDR2: ENHRY, SYGVKD. Unmatched junction bases numbered 9, after V lost 9 bases and J lost 8 bases. This CDR3 comprises 13 residues. The CDR3 spells CAMHSDRAKPQHF. CDR3 sequence (DNA): TGTGCCATGCACTCGGACAGGGCGAAGCCCCAGCATTTT.

This clonotype was recorded many times. This CDR3 reads CASSERVDAETQYF. In DNA, the CDR3 is TGTGCCAGCAGTGAAAGGGTCGATGCGGAGACCCAGTACTTC. The chain recombines TRBV2 with TRBJ2-5; D gene uncertain. Germline V CDR1 and CDR2: SNHLY, FYNNEI. This CDR3 contains 14 residues. V was cut by 2 bases and J by 5 bases, with 12 bases left in between.

In its sample, this clonotype was seen many times. V gene TRBV6-2 or TRBV6-3 combines with J gene TRBJ1-5; maybe TRBD1 (6 bases). The CDR3 is made up of 15 amino acids. Per the germline V gene, CDR1 is MNHEY and CDR2 is SVGEGT. Trimming left V 5 bases short and J 4 bases short, with 15 bases between. CDR3 DNA sequence: TGTGCCAGCAGTCCCCGGAGGGACACTAATCAGCCCCAGCATTTT. Its protein is CASSPRRDTNQPQHF.

This clonotype was observed a handful of times. The V gene is TRBV18, the J gene TRBJ1-2; D is unresolved. The germline gives CDR1 KGHSH, CDR2 LQKENI. V was trimmed by 2 bases and J by 1 base, leaving 11 bases between them. The CDR3 consists of 15 residues. The CDR3 nucleotides read TGTGCCAGCTCACCAGGGCCAGAGATTAACTATGGCTACACCTTC. It codes for CASSPGPEINYGYTF.

This clonotype appeared many times. The V call is TRBV7-2, the J call TRBJ2-2; 9 bases line up with TRBD2. CDR1 SGHTA and CDR2 FQGNSA come from the germline V gene. This CDR3 is 16 amino acids long. V was clipped by 5 bases and J by 5 bases; unmatched bases: 9. CDR3 in DNA: TGTGCCAGCAGCCGAAGCAGCGGGGGGACTACCGGGGAGCTGTTTTTT. Translating it yields CASSRSSGGTTGELFF.

The sample holds many counts of this clonotype. The J gene is TRBJ2-3, the V gene TRBV12-5; 12 bases fit TRBD2. Germline V gives CDR1 LGHNT, CDR2 FRNRAP. Trimming took 4 bases from V and 3 from J; bases not matched to a gene: 23. There are 22 residues in the CDR3. CDR3 sequence: CASGSRPVMGLAGGLRTDTQYF. The CDR3 coding sequence is TGTGCTAGTGGTTCCCGGCCCGTTATGGGCCTAGCGGGGGGGCTTCGGACAGATACGCAGTATTTT.

This clonotype was observed many times. The rearrangement links TRBV18 to TRBJ1-5, with unresolved D. The CDR3 has 15 amino acids. V lost 4 bases to trimming and J lost 5 bases, with 15 bases between them. The V gene's germline CDR1 is KGHSH and CDR2 LQKENI. The CDR3 loop is CASSLGEGAYQPQHF. The CDR3 DNA sequence: TGTGCCAGCTCACTAGGAGAGGGTGCCTATCAGCCCCAGCATTTT.

This clonotype showed up many times. The J gene is TRBJ1-1, the V gene TRBV30; maybe TRBD1 (5 bases). CDR3 length equals 13 residues. V dropped 4 bases and J dropped 0 bases, with 9 bases sitting between them. Germline-derived CDR1 and CDR2 are GTSNPN and SVGIG (reference sequence). The CDR3 coding sequence is TGTGCCTGGACTTGGGGACTGAACACTGAAGCTTTCTTT. This translates into CAWTWGLNTEAFF.

Ten or more counts support this clonotype. The chain has TRBV10-3 and TRBJ2-2, with 7 bases aligning to TRBD2. After removal of 10 bases from V and 5 bases from J, the junction contained 10 bases not matched to a gene. From germline, CDR1 is ENHRY and CDR2 SYGVKD. This CDR3 has 14 amino acids. The CDR3 coding sequence is TGTGCCAGTCATCCGGGACTAACAACCGGGGAGCTGTTTTTT. This translates into CASHPGLTTGELFF.

This clonotype was seen ten or more times. The chain uses TRBV4-3 and TRBJ1-2; D remains ambiguous. This CDR3 has 13 amino acids. CDR1 and CDR2 from the germline V gene are LGHNA and YSLEER. V was trimmed by 3 bases and J by 2 bases, leaving 7 bases between them. This CDR3 is CASSQNPNYGYTF. The CDR3 nucleotides are TGCGCCAGCAGCCAGAATCCAAACTATGGCTACACCTTC.